Shown below are 25 T cell receptor beta chains from a single sample sequenced in a study of identical twins. TCRdb reprocessed the 5' RACE reads via MiXCR and lists one record per CDR3 protein. Counted here are hundreds of thousands of distinct CDR3 sequences, 7.1% occurring once; the ten biggest clones make up over 1.5%. These data were likewise used in another study, on yellow fever vaccine responses in identical twins.

Sequencing used PBMCs. The receptor set was obtained from a woman younger than 35 in good health.

This clonotype has at least ten counts. The chain is built from TRBV6-5 and TRBJ1-5; tentative D call: TRBD1 (5 bases). This CDR3 is 15 amino acids long. The germline gives CDR1 MNHEY, CDR2 SVGAGI. Deletions cut 0 bases from V and 4 bases from J, with 10 bases between. The CDR3, as DNA: TGTGCCAGCAGTTACTCGAGGGGCGGGAATCAGCCCCAGCATTTT. Translated, it gives CASSYSRGGNQPQHF.

This clonotype was counted ten times or more. The CDR3 sequence is CASSFTYIGSVEHTEAFF. CDR3 coding DNA: TGCGCCAGCAGCTTTACTTATATTGGGAGCGTCGAACACACTGAAGCTTTCTTT. The gene calls are TRBV5-1 and TRBJ1-1; D unclear. The germline V gene encodes CDR1 SGHRS and CDR2 YFSETQ. This CDR3 spans 18 amino acids. V lost 2 bases and J 3 bases, leaving 23 bases between the germline ends.

The sample holds a few counts of this clonotype. The V gene is TRBV5-1, the J gene TRBJ2-7; D call uncertain. V lost 1 base to trimming and J lost 1 base, with 6 bases between them. The CDR3 sequence is 13 residues long. Germline-derived CDR1 and CDR2 are SGHRS and YFSETQ. The CDR3 sequence: CASSLYPSYEQYF. The DNA for the CDR3 is TGCGCCAGCAGCTTGTACCCTTCCTACGAGCAGTACTTC.

The V gene is TRBV12-5, the J gene TRBJ1-1; D might be TRBD1 (5 bases). Deletions cut 7 bases from V and 4 bases from J, with 13 bases between. Germline V gives CDR1 LGHNT, CDR2 FRNRAP. The CDR3 is 13 amino acids. Written as DNA, the CDR3 is TGTGCTAGTGTCAAACCGGGGGGCACTGAAGCTTTCTTT. Protein product: CASVKPGGTEAFF.

The table lists this clonotype with a few counts. This chain uses TRBV24-1 with TRBJ1-5, with a possible D match to TRBD1 (5 bases). The CDR3 sequence is 13 residues long. Trimming took off 6 bases at V and 7 bases at J, with 12 bases between the two ends. Germline assignment: CDR1 KGHDR and CDR2 SFDVKD. CDR3 protein: CATSSGRSQPQHF. In DNA, the CDR3 is TGTGCCACCAGTTCAGGGCGGTCCCAGCCCCAGCATTTT.

This chain joins TRBV5-1 and TRBJ2-1, with 12 positions matching TRBD2. CDR3 length: 19 amino acids. The trim removed 0 bases at V and 0 bases at J, leaving 7 bases unmatched. Per germline, CDR1 SGHRS and CDR2 YFSETQ. DNA for the CDR3: TGCGCCAGCAGCTTGGTGCTAGCGGGGGGGCCGAGCTCCTACAATGAGCAGTTCTTC. Amino acids: CASSLVLAGGPSSYNEQFF.

This clonotype was found many times. V usage is TRBV12-3 or TRBV12-4 and J usage is TRBJ2-3, with D uncertain. CDR3 length: 14 residues. Deletions cut 5 bases from V and 2 bases from J, with 11 bases between. The CDR3 reads CASSKTAYTDTQYF. The CDR3 DNA follows: TGTGCCAGCAGTAAGACGGCGTACACAGATACGCAGTATTTT.

This clonotype was observed a few times. The chain links TRBV2 to TRBJ2-1, with 14 bases aligning to TRBD2. The V gene end was trimmed by 4 bases and the J gene end by 4 bases; junction bases not matched to a gene: 9. The V gene's germline CDR1 is SNHLY and CDR2 FYNNEI. CDR3 length: 18 amino acids. CDR3 DNA sequence: TGTGCCAGCAGTGTGGGACTAGCGGGAGCAGTGGGGTACAATGAGCAGTTCTTC. It specifies CASSVGLAGAVGYNEQFF.

This chain joins TRBV6-1 and TRBJ2-7; D may be TRBD1 (5 bases). In germline, CDR1 is MNHNS, CDR2 SASEGT. The CDR3 runs to 14 residues. Trimming cost V 6 bases and J 4 bases, with 16 bases left between them. The CDR3, as DNA: TGTGCCAGCAGCATGACAGAGTCAGGGTACGAGCAGTACTTC. Residues: CASSMTESGYEQYF.

The sample holds a few counts of this clonotype. V gene TRBV12-3 or TRBV12-4 combines with J gene TRBJ2-7, with 7 positions matching TRBD2. The CDR3 consists of 14 residues. V lost 5 bases to trimming and J lost 3 bases; unmatched junction nucleotides: 7. The CDR3 nucleotides are TGTGCCAGCAGTCCTAGGACTAGACACTACGAGCAGTACTTC. Translated, it gives CASSPRTRHYEQYF.

V and J are TRBV12-3 or TRBV12-4 and TRBJ2-3; 11 bases agree with TRBD2. The V and J ends lost 6 bases and 5 bases, in that order; junction bases with no gene match: 10. The CDR3 consists of 16 residues. DNA for the CDR3: TGTGCCAGCAGCGTGATAGCGGGAGGGCCTGAAGATACGCAGTATTTT. This codes for CASSVIAGGPEDTQYF.

This clonotype was observed at least ten times. The V and J genes are TRBV7-9 and TRBJ1-1; TRBD1 might be the D (6 bases). The germline V gene has CDR1 SEHNR and CDR2 FQNEAQ (reference sequence). Trimming cost V 7 bases and J 6 bases, with 12 bases left between them. The CDR3 covers 12 residues. In DNA, the CDR3 is TGTGCCAGCACGACAGGTCCCTCTGAAGCTTTCTTT. This gives the protein CASTTGPSEAFF.

In its sample, this clonotype was seen many times. The chain recombines TRBV29-1 with TRBJ2-4; D may be TRBD1 (5 bases). V was clipped by 8 bases and J by 5 bases, with 16 bases between them. CDR3 length: 13 amino acids. CDR1 is SQVTM, CDR2 ANQGSEA, per germline. The CDR3 DNA reads as TGCAGCTCCGTTTTGACAGATCAAAACATTCAGTACTTC. This encodes CSSVLTDQNIQYF.

The CDR3 DNA reads as TGCAGTGCTAGAGCTCCTAGACAGGGAGGGTGGGAGACCCAGTACTTC. It translates to CSARAPRQGGWETQYF. The V gene is TRBV20-1, the J gene TRBJ2-5; the D gene could be TRBD1 or TRBD2 (7 bases each). V was pared by 1 base and J by 5 bases, with 20 bases between. This CDR3 spans 16 amino acids. Germline values: CDR1 DFQATT, CDR2 SNEGSKA (reference sequence).

This clonotype was detected only a few times. This chain uses TRBV6-5 with TRBJ1-2; D is possibly TRBD1 (6 bases). Trimming took off 0 bases at V and 4 bases at J, with 12 bases between the two ends. CDR3 length: 15 residues. The germline V gene encodes CDR1 MNHEY and CDR2 SVGAGI. In DNA, the CDR3 is TGTGCCAGCAGTTACTCCGGGGGGCTAGGCTATGGCTACACCTTC. It encodes CASSYSGGLGYGYTF.

The DNA for the CDR3 is TGTGCCAGCAGCCATGGACAGACGGCTAGCACAGATACGCAGTATTTT. It codes for CASSHGQTASTDTQYF. The rearrangement links TRBV3-1 to TRBJ2-3, with D possibly TRBD1 on 6 matching bases. Germline CDR1 reads LGHDT; CDR2 reads YNNKEL (reference sequence). CDR3 length: 16 residues. Trimming stripped 3 bases from V and 0 bases from J, with 13 bases between.

This clonotype was seen ten or more times. This rearrangement joins TRBV6-1 to TRBJ2-1; 9 bases align to TRBD2. Per the germline V gene, CDR1 is MNHNS and CDR2 is SASEGT. V dropped 2 bases and J dropped 0; count of bases not matched to a gene: 5. The CDR3 runs to 17 residues. The CDR3 sequence is CASSEWSSGSSYNEQFF. As DNA, the CDR3 is TGTGCCAGCAGTGAATGGAGTAGCGGGAGCTCCTACAATGAGCAGTTCTTC.

Many counts were recorded for this clonotype. The chain recombines TRBV5-1 with TRBJ2-2; a possible D gene is TRBD2 (5 bases). CDR1 is SGHRS and CDR2 is YFSETQ in the germline V gene. The ends were cut back, 2 bases at V and 1 base at J, with 9 bases in the middle. CDR3 length equals 15 residues. The CDR3: CASSLAEQNTGELFF. CDR3 sequence (DNA): TGCGCCAGCAGCTTAGCGGAACAGAACACCGGGGAGCTGTTTTTT.

This clonotype occurred a few times. This sequence joins TRBV27 and TRBJ2-5; TRBD1 matches at 7 bases. The junction had 9 bases not matched to a gene; V was cut back by 6 bases and J by 2 bases. The CDR3 spans 15 residues. Germline V gives CDR1 MNHEY, CDR2 SMNVEV (reference sequence). As DNA, the CDR3 is TGTGCCAGCAGCTCACAGGGGTCGCTTCAAGAGACCCAGTACTTC. It codes for CASSSQGSLQETQYF.

The V gene is TRBV18, the J gene TRBJ2-4; 8 bases are a match to TRBD1. Germline V gene lookup returns CDR1 KGHSH and CDR2 LQKENI. J lost 0 bases, V lost 4 bases, and 14 bases had no gene match. CDR3 size: 19 residues. The CDR3 bases are TGTGCCAGCTCACAGCGAACCGGGACAGGCAAAATAGCCAAAAACATTCAGTACTTC. Translated: CASSQRTGTGKIAKNIQYF.

This clonotype occurred many times. This rearrangement joins TRBV29-1 to TRBJ2-2; D uncertain. There are 14 residues in the CDR3. V was clipped by 4 bases and J by 3 bases, with 12 bases between them. Looked up from germline, CDR1 is SQVTM and CDR2 is ANQGSEA. DNA of the CDR3: TGCAGCGTTGTTTTACAGAGAGACACCGGGGAGCTGTTTTTT. As protein: CSVVLQRDTGELFF.

This clonotype was counted between two and nine times. V and J are TRBV20-1 and TRBJ2-7, with 9 bases that match TRBD1. V gave up 4 bases and J gave up 6 bases; unmatched junction bases: 16. Per the germline V gene, CDR1 is DFQATT and CDR2 is SNEGSKA (reference sequence). The CDR3 has 16 residues. For the CDR3, the DNA is TGCAGTGCTATAAACCTTAGGGACAGGGTTCCAGGCGAGCAGTACGTC. Its translation is CSAINLRDRVPGEQYV.

The V gene is TRBV29-1, the J gene TRBJ2-7; TRBD2 matches at 8 bases. The germline CDR1 and CDR2 sequences are SQVTM and ANQGSEA. Trimming took 4 bases from V and 3 from J; bases not matched to a gene: 11. CDR3 size: 15 residues. The CDR3 reads CSVAGGSTSFYEQYF. The CDR3, as DNA: TGCAGCGTTGCGGGGGGGTCGACTAGTTTCTACGAGCAGTACTTC.

This clonotype was recorded a few times. The chain is built from TRBV7-9 and TRBJ1-1, with 10 positions matching TRBD1. In germline, CDR1 is SEHNR, CDR2 FQNEAQ (reference sequence). V lost 7 bases to trimming and J lost 7 bases; unmatched junction nucleotides: 12. This CDR3 contains 15 residues. CDR3 DNA sequence: TGTGCCAGCACTGCGGACAGGGGGAGACAAAGTGAAGCTTTCTTT. Encoded protein: CASTADRGRQSEAFF.

This clonotype was found many times. This chain links TRBV20-1 with TRBJ1-1; D unresolved. This CDR3 comprises 17 residues. The V gene's germline CDR1 is DFQATT and CDR2 SNEGSKA (reference sequence). Between the trimmed V and J ends, which lost 0 bases and 5 bases, there was a span of 22 bases. This CDR3 is CSARDQKGRVFGTEAFF. In nucleotides, the CDR3 is TGCAGTGCTAGAGATCAGAAGGGTAGAGTATTCGGAACTGAAGCTTTCTTT.